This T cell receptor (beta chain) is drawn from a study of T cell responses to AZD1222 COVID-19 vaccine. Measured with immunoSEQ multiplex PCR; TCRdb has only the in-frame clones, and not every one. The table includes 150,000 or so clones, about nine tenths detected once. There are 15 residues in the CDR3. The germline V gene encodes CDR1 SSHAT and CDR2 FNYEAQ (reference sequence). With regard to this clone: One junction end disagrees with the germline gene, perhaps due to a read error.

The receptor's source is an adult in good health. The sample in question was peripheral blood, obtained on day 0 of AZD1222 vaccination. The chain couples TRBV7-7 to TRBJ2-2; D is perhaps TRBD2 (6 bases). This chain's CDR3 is CASSLTGSSNGELFF. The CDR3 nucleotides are TGTGCTAGCAGCTTAACCGGGAGTAGTAACGGGGAGCTGTTTTTT.